This T cell receptor (beta chain) was recovered during a study of PD-1 blockade in classical Hodgkin lymphoma. Notes on the study in general: No one has yet defined what causes the repertoire differences, which may be disease activity or prior therapy. Some patients started nivolumab under 1 year after ASCT, and they were excluded. Baseline TCR diversity was reportedly lower in newly diagnosed patients than in healthy donors. It was reported as lower still in relapsed/refractory patients. Before treatment, complete responders showed about the same diversity as newly diagnosed patients.

There are 13 residues in the CDR3. V was shortened by 4 bases and J by 6 bases, with 9 bases between the two germline ends. As to time point: cycle 4 day 1 (C4D1), after about 6 weeks of nivolumab. Every one of the patients relapsed after autologous stem cell transplantation (brentuximab vedotin exposure was variable). Clones were sequenced by immunoSEQ multiplex PCR, and TCRdb holds only the in-frame ones, with some missing. Here the sample spans 25,000 to 40,000 clones, 65% to 80% being singletons. On this clone: Its antigen remains unknown.

The chain employs TRBV23-1 and TRBJ2-2; no clear D gene. TRBV23-1 is designated an ORF whose function remains uncertain. The input for sequencing was peripheral blood mononuclear cells (PBMCs), taken before the fourth cycle of nivolumab. This sequence was found in a human donor with classical Hodgkin lymphoma. In DNA, the CDR3 is TGCGCCAGCAGTCCCCAGCTGGCCGGGGAGCTGTTTTTT. It specifies CASSPQLAGELFF.